This T cell receptor beta chain was found in a study of metastatic and nonmetastatic thyroid tumors. The entire patient cohort was treatment-naive prior to thyroid surgery. TCRdb reprocessed the PCR reads using MiXCR. The sample contains about 30,000 clones, roughly 25% of which appear only once. Relative to its sample, this clone is medium-sized (0.01 to 0.1%). The trim removed 3 bases at V and 6 bases at J, leaving 4 bases unmatched. There are 15 residues in the CDR3. Germline lookup yields CDR1 MNHNS and CDR2 SASEGT. The TCR was taken from a female donor with papillary thyroid cancer or a benign thyroid nodule (not recorded which). Some clones in this sample may be carry-over from other donors' samples. Sequenced input: blood. The chain uses TRBV6-1 and TRBJ2-3; TRBD2 matches 12 bases. CDR3 sequence: CASSETSGSGDTQYF. The CDR3, as DNA: TGTGCCAGCAGTGAGACTAGCGGGAGTGGGGATACGCAGTATTTT.